The rows below give T cell receptor beta chains drawn from one sample of a study of follicular helper T cells after annual influenza vaccination. Generated by immunoSEQ multiplex PCR, the TCRdb table keeps only in-frame clones and is missing some. The data show some 10,000 clones, about 82% seen once. Sequences were derived from CXCR5+ CD38- circulating T follicular helper cells from blood, sampled on the day of influenza vaccination. The receptors were sampled from an adult who received the influenza vaccine. The conserved cysteine and the conserved F or W are not part of the CDR3 here. Clone size is given for some rows only: seen once, a few or many times, or a class if the clone is expanded.

once,TRBV10-3,TRBJ2-3,AISDKRGPTDTQY
NA,TRBV5-1,TRBJ2-1,ASSPGRRGGEQF
once,TRBV7-3,TRBJ1-1,ASSPPAF
NA,TRBV5-1,TRBJ2-2,ASGSYTGELF
NA,TRBV7-2,TRBJ2-7,ASSLVAGGTFYEQY
NA,TRBV9,TRBJ2-5,ASSVEFGEGETQY
NA,TRBV5-1,TRBJ1-3,ASRIELTRDTIY
NA,TRBV28,TRBJ2-7,ASRPRGLGGSGEQY
NA,TRBV27,TRBJ2-3,ASGASGSTDTQY
few,TRBV28,TRBJ2-7,ASSFPGSYEQY
NA,TRBV18,TRBJ2-4,ASSFGTGKYIQY
NA,TRBV13,TRBJ1-1,ASSLDRDRATEAF
NA,TRBV5-1,TRBJ1-4,ASSLWDNEKLF
NA,TRBV2,TRBJ1-1,ASSPQNTEAF
NA,TRBV23-1,TRBJ2-7,ASSQSRRPSYEQY
NA,TRBV2,TRBJ1-2,ASSEGGNDLYGYT
NA,TRBV7-9,TRBJ1-2,ASSLGGDRGHYGYT
few,TRBV18,TRBJ2-1,ASSPGTGAYNEQF
NA,TRBV29-1,TRBJ2-3,SVELGPQY
NA,TRBV29-1,TRBJ2-5,SAGGGANQETQY
NA,TRBV19,TRBJ1-5,ASSIEPYQPQH
NA,TRBV15,TRBJ2-7,ATSREGTPPYEQY
NA,TRBV11-1,TRBJ2-1,ASKRDRGLSQQF
few,TRBV7-9,TRBJ2-5,ASSFDQATQY
few,TRBV28,TRBJ1-2,ATRQGGYT
NA,TRBV19,TRBJ2-7,ASSSRQGFHEQY
NA,TRBV28,TRBJ2-1,ASTRPRGGLYNEQF
NA,TRBV29-1,TRBJ2-3,SVGQTTSTDTQY
NA,TRBV28,TRBJ1-1,ASSLDWGAYTEAF
NA,TRBV7-6,TRBJ2-2,ASSQLRAGELF
NA,TRBV2,TRBJ2-3,ASSLWTGTGTQY
NA,TRBV7-7,TRBJ2-5,ASSPGGSLGETQY
NA,TRBV6-6,TRBJ1-4,ASRDRGQGVEKLF
NA,TRBV15,TRBJ2-6,ATSGRLSGANVLT
once,TRBV6-1,TRBJ2-5,ASSEGGGTGGETQY
NA,TRBV18,TRBJ2-3,ASSQTREYTDTQY
NA,TRBV7-2,TRBJ2-7,ASSRGQAYEQY
once,TRBV18,TRBJ2-1,ASSPYKSAWGNEQF
NA,TRBV7-9,TRBJ2-1,ASSSGTSGTNEQF
NA,TRBV27,TRBJ1-1,ASRVVPNTEAF
NA,TRBV5-1,TRBJ2-3,ASSLAGADTQY
NA,TRBV28,TRBJ2-5,ASSLRAVETQY
NA,TRBV28,TRBJ2-7,ASSPFATGASYEQY
NA,TRBV28,TRBJ1-1,ASRPGTANTEAF